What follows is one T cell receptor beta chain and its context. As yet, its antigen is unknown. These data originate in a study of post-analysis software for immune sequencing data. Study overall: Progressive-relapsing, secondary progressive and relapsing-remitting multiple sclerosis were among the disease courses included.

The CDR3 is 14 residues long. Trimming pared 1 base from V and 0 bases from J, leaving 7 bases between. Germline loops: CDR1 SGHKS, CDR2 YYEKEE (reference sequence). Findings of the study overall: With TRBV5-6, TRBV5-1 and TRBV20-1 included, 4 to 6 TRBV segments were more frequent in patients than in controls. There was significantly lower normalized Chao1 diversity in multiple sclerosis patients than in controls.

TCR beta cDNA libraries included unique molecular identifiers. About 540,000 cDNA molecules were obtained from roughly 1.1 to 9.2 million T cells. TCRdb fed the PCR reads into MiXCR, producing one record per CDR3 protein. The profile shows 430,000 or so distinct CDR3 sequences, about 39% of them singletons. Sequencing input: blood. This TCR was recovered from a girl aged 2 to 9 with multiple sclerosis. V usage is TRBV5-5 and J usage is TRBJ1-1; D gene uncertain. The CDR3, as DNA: TGTGCCAGCAGCTTGTTATCTCTGAACACTGAAGCTTTCTTT. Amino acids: CASSLLSLNTEAFF.